The clone carrying this T cell receptor (beta chain) was counted only a few times. The sample is drawn from a study of blood T cell repertoires in COVID-19. Study information: Sites across the United States, Italy and Spain contributed samples from acute and convalescent COVID-19.

Participants spanned ages roughly 18 to 95 years and resided in 20 to 30 US areas. In the original processing: Cell counts per sample came from amplifying reference gene primers. TCRdb keeps only in-frame clones here, not all; method: immunoSEQ multiplex PCR. From that table come the V and J calls and clone size; the DNA was used to work out D and trimming. The table has around 250,000 clones, 80% to 85% seen once. The CDR3 is made up of 12 amino acids. Per germline, CDR1 SGHVS and CDR2 FQNEAQ. The germline V and J ends were trimmed by 1 base and 7 bases, with 7 bases remaining between them. The chain has TRBV7-8 and TRBJ1-2; D ambiguous. Sequencing was performed on PBMCs or T cells enriched from blood (not recorded which). This TCR came from a middle-aged man who had recovered from COVID-19. The CDR3, as DNA: TGTGCCAGCAGCTTAGTGCAGGCTGGCTACACCTTC. It codes for CASSLVQAGYTF.